Listed below are T cell receptor beta chains from one sample, sequenced in a study of a mutant IDH1 vaccine in newly diagnosed glioma. Their antigens remain unidentified. Only in-frame clones appear in the TCRdb table, and some are missing; sequencing was by immunoSEQ multiplex PCR. The data hold approximately 41,000 clones, with roughly 79% observed a single time. Sequenced here: PBMCs, sampled from a glioma patient whose treatment included an IDH1 peptide vaccine. The receptors here all came from a woman aged 40 to 55 with glioma. Some clones in this sample may be carry-over from other donors' samples. CDR3s include the opening cysteine and the closing phenylalanine or tryptophan.

TRBV5-1,TRBJ2-1,CASSFSGNNEQFF
TRBV29-1,TRBJ2-5,CSGNPRGMETQYF
TRBV5-1,TRBJ1-1,CASSSNTGTRTEAFF
TRBV6-4,TRBJ2-6,CASSVRQGAANVLTF
TRBV5-6,TRBJ2-7,CASSSLAAYYEQYF
TRBV2,TRBJ1-1,CASSPDKSMRAEAFF
TRBV5-4,TRBJ2-7,CASSYVDRSNEQYF
TRBV29-1,TRBJ1-1,CSVVSMGTEAFF
TRBV5-1,TRBJ2-3,CASSWALVGTDTQYF
TRBV7-6,TRBJ2-1,CASSSTGTYLNEQFF
TRBV9,TRBJ1-3,CASSVGPRSSGNTIYF
TRBV6-1,TRBJ2-2,CASSNTRRTGELFF
TRBV2,TRBJ2-5,CASSEGTGRTQYF
TRBV2,TRBJ2-7,CASRAVGNEQYF
TRBV5-6,TRBJ2-7,CASSLGFGELDYEQYF
TRBV4-2,TRBJ1-1,CASSPRDSFGNTEAFF
TRBV4-1,TRBJ2-3,CASSQVPHFRDGFFF
TRBV7-9,TRBJ1-2,CASSLAFSGLYYGYTF
TRBV10-3,TRBJ2-7,CAIRGQGPYEQYF
TRBV2,TRBJ1-1,CASSGMENTEAFF
TRBV4-2,TRBJ2-1,CASSQDFPDSWGNEQFF
TRBV18,TRBJ1-3,CASSPVRGGGTIYF
TRBV6-1,TRBJ2-1,CASSEASGGAYNEQFF
TRBV7-9,TRBJ1-2,CASSSSDRDSGYTF
TRBV5-1,TRBJ2-3,CASSPGHTDTQYF
TRBV19,TRBJ1-2,CASEGQNYGYTF
TRBV13,TRBJ2-1,CASSPSGGTRNEQFF
TRBV27,TRBJ2-1,CASSLIVGGRFYNEQFF
TRBV5-5,TRBJ1-1,CASSLRGMIRDRGPNTEAFF
TRBV2,TRBJ1-4,CASSPGGLGGLFF
TRBV28,TRBJ2-7,CASSFRGTYEQYF
TRBV25-1,TRBJ2-2,CASSSSRANTGELFF
TRBV6-6,TRBJ1-2,CASSGSDYGYTF
TRBV9,TRBJ1-1,CASSVGTGGNTEAFF
TRBV2,TRBJ2-1,CASRTREGGSYNEQFF
TRBV27,TRBJ2-5,CASSLRQGARETQYF
TRBV12-5,TRBJ2-2,CASGQGINPGELFF
TRBV5-1,TRBJ2-5,CASSLRQGEETQYF
TRBV9,TRBJ1-1,CASSVQGAGTEAFF
TRBV9,TRBJ2-7,CASSAGTGTPSYEQYF
TRBV5-1,TRBJ1-2,CASSQLRGAPDGYTF
TRBV4-2,TRBJ2-3,CASSQAGGTDTQYF
TRBV7-2,TRBJ1-5,CASSLEVSNQPQHF
TRBV7-2,TRBJ2-3,CASSLRGGTDTQYF
TRBV7-2,TRBJ2-7,CASSSSPGLAGHEQYF
TRBV2,TRBJ1-4,CASSDAAADNEKLFF
TRBV28,TRBJ2-1,CASSWGAGNEQFF
TRBV5-6,TRBJ1-5,CASSVGNSNQPQHF
TRBV11-2,TRBJ2-5,CASSRLGAGETQYF
TRBV11-2,TRBJ1-2,CASSLGRGGYGYTF
TRBV28,TRBJ1-1,CASRMGREAFF